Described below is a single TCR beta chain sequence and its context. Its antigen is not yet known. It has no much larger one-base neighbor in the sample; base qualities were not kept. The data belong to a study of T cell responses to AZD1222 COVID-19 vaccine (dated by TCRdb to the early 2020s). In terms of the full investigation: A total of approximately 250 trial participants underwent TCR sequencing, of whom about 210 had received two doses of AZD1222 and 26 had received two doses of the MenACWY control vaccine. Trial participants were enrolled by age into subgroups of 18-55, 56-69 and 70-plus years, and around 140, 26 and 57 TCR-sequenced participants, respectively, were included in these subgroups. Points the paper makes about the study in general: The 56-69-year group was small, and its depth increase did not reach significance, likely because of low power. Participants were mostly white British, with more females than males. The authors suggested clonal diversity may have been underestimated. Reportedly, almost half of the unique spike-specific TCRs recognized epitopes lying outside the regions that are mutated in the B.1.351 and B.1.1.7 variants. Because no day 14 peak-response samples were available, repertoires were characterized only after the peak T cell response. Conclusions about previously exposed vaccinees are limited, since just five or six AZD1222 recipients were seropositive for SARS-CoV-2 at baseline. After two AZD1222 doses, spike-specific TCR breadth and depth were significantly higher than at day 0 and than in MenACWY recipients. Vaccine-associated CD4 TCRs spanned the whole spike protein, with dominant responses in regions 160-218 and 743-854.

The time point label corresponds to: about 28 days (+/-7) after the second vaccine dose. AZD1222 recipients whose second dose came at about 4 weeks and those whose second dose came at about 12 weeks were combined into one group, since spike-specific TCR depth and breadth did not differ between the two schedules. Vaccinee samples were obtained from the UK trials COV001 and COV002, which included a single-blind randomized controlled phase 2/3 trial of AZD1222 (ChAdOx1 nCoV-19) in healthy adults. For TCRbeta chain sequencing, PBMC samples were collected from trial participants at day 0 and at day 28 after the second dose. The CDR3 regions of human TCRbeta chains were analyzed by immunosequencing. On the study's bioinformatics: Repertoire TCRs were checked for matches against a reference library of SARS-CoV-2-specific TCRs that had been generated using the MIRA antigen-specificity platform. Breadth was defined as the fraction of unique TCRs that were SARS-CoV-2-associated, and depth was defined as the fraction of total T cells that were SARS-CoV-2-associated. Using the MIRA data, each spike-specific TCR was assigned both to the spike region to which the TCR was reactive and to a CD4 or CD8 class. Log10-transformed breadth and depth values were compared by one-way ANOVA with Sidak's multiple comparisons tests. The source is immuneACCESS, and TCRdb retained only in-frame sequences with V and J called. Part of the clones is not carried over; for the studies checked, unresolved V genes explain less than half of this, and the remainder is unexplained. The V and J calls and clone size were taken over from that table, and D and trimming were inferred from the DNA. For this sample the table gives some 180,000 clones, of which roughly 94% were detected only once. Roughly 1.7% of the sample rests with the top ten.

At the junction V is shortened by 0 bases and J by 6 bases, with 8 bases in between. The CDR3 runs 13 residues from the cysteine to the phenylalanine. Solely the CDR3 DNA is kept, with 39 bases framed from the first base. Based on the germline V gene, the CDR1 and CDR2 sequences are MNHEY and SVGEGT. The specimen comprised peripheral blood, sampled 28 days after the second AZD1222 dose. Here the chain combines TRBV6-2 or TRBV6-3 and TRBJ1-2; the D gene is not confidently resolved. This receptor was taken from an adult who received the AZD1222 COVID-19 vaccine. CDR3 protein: CASSYSTKNGYTF. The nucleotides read TGTGCCAGCAGTTACTCGACCAAGAATGGCTACACCTTC.